These 14 T cell receptor beta chains originate from one sample sequenced in a study of blood T cell repertoires in COVID-19. Assay used: immunoSEQ multiplex PCR; TCRdb lists only in-frame clones, some missing. The repertoire holds around 140,000 clones, with approximately 80% as singletons. Sequenced: peripheral blood. The receptor source for this set is a human donor in a cohort sampled during active COVID-19.

The rearrangement joins TRBV29-1 to TRBJ1-1, with D perhaps matching TRBD1 (5 bases). Trimming took 7 bases from V and 3 from J, leaving 18 bases between them. The germline gives CDR1 SQVTM, CDR2 ANQGSEA. The CDR3 is 14 amino acids. CDR3 DNA: TGCAGCGCAACCGCGGGAGGGGTGGACACTGAAGCTTTCTTT. Translating gives CSATAGGVDTEAFF.

DNA of the CDR3: TGTGCTAGTGGCACAGGGGACGTGGAGGGGGAGACCCAGTACTTC. Its protein is CASGTGDVEGETQYF. V usage is TRBV12-5 and J usage is TRBJ2-5; TRBD1 might be the D (7 bases). The CDR3 is 15 amino acids. Trimming stripped 6 bases from V and 5 bases from J, with 19 bases between. Germline CDR1 LGHNT, CDR2 FRNRAP.

V is TRBV19 and J is TRBJ2-7, with TRBD2 identical over 7 bases. Germline assignment: CDR1 LNHDA and CDR2 SQIVND (reference sequence). CDR3 length: 14 amino acids. V dropped 6 bases and J dropped 0; count of bases not matched to a gene: 5. CDR3 in amino acids: CASSLGGDSYEQYF. The CDR3 coding sequence is TGTGCCAGTAGCCTGGGGGGGGACTCCTACGAGCAGTACTTC. The variable domain in full, completed from reference TRBV19 and TRBJ2-7, reads DGGITQSPKYLFRKEGQNVTLSCEQNLNHDAMYWYRQDPGQGLRLIYYSQIVNDFQKGDIAEGYSVSREKKESFPLTVTSAQKNPTAFYLCASSLGGDSYEQYFGPGTRLTVT.

The chain links TRBV7-9 to TRBJ1-4, with D tentatively TRBD1 (5 bases). Trimming removed 6 bases from V and 4 bases from J, with 12 bases in between. The CDR3 totals 14 residues. Germline V gene lookup returns CDR1 SEHNR and CDR2 FQNEAQ (reference sequence). The CDR3 DNA follows: TGTGCCAGCAGACTCGGGGGTAATAATGAAAAACTGTTTTTT. It encodes CASRLGGNNEKLFF.

This sequence joins TRBV2 and TRBJ1-5; D remains ambiguous. The CDR3 covers 12 residues. The germline V and J ends were trimmed by 3 bases and 8 bases, with 8 bases remaining between them. The germline V gene has CDR1 SNHLY and CDR2 FYNNEI. The CDR3, as DNA: TGTGCCAGCAGTGACGGGAGGGAGCCCCAGCATTTT. This codes for CASSDGREPQHF.

V usage is TRBV2 and J usage is TRBJ1-2; D unclear. This CDR3 region has 15 residues. Germline CDR1 is SNHLY and CDR2 is FYNNEI. V was clipped by 2 bases and J by 0 bases, with 10 bases between them. Here the CDR3 DNA reads TGTGCCAGCAGTGAATACGGAGGATCTAACTATGGCTACACCTTC. This sequence encodes CASSEYGGSNYGYTF.

J is TRBJ2-7 and V is TRBV21-1; whether TRBD2, the table's D call, matches the DNA was not checked. TRBV21-1 is noted as a pseudogene. CDR3 length equals 15 residues. The CDR3 protein is CASRAEASGTDEQYV. In DNA, the CDR3 is TGTGCCAGCAGGGCCGAGGCTAGCGGGACCGACGAGCAGTACGTC.

The CDR3 coding sequence is TGTGCCAGCAGCCTCGGACTAGCGGGAGGGGTGTTTGAGCAGTTCTTC. Residues: CASSLGLAGGVFEQFF. The chain employs TRBV11-2 and TRBJ2-1; 15 bases are a match to TRBD2. Germline values: CDR1 SGHAT, CDR2 FQNNGV. This CDR3 contains 16 residues. V shed 5 bases and J 9 bases; nucleotides not matched to a gene: 8.

The chain joins TRBV4-1 to TRBJ2-1, with D tentatively TRBD1 (5 bases). Trimming took 1 base from V and 5 from J, leaving 21 bases between them. This CDR3 has 18 amino acids. From germline, CDR1 is MGHRA and CDR2 YSYEKL. CDR3 residues: CASSQGLGPPARNNEQFF. Written as DNA, the CDR3 is TGCGCCAGCAGCCAAGGACTGGGGCCGCCAGCAAGAAACAATGAGCAGTTCTTC.

The V and J genes are TRBV10-3 and TRBJ2-1; 10 bases are shared with TRBD2. With V trimmed by 6 bases and J by 7 bases, 9 bases remained unmatched. Germline loops: CDR1 ENHRY, CDR2 SYGVKD. The CDR3 runs 15 residues. The CDR3 sequence: CAIRNSGGPENEQFF. The CDR3 region has the DNA TGTGCCATCAGAAATAGCGGGGGGCCCGAGAATGAGCAGTTCTTC.

This chain links TRBV9 with TRBJ1-6; 8 nucleotides agree with TRBD1. This CDR3 has 15 amino acids. J was trimmed by 10 bases and V by 4 bases; bases with no gene match: 10. Germline CDR1 SGDLS, CDR2 YYNGEE. The CDR3 bases are TGTGCCAGCAGCCCTCAGACAGGGGAGGGATCACCCCTCCACTTT. This encodes CASSPQTGEGSPLHF. The full variable domain, its missing parts supplied by reference TRBV9 and TRBJ1-6, is DSGVTQTPKHLITATGQRVTLRCSPRSGDLSVYWYQQSLDQGLQFLIQYYNGEERAKGNILERFSAQQFPDLHSELNLSSLELGDSALYFCASSPQTGEGSPLHFGNGTRLTVT.

This sequence joins TRBV7-2 and TRBJ1-3, with TRBD1 matching 9 bases. Unmatched junction bases numbered 3, after V lost 1 base and J lost 2 bases. CDR3 size: 16 residues. In germline, CDR1 is SGHTA, CDR2 FQGNSA. CDR3 nucleotides: TGTGCCAGCAGCTTAGACGGGACAGGGACTGGAAACACCATATATTTT. Translation: CASSLDGTGTGNTIYF.

This chain connects TRBV9 to TRBJ1-3; D gene ambiguous. The CDR3 has 14 residues. The V end lost 6 bases, the J end lost 2 bases, and 12 bases lay between the germline ends. Germline V gives CDR1 SGDLS, CDR2 YYNGEE. The CDR3 DNA reads as TGTGCCAGCACTGGAACGGCGGCTGGAAACACCATATATTTT. This codes for CASTGTAAGNTIYF.

This clone was seen only once. The chain is built from TRBV7-6 and TRBJ1-5; unclear D gene. The ends were cut back, 1 base at V and 6 bases at J, with 10 bases in the middle. There are 14 residues in the CDR3. Per germline, CDR1 SGHVS and CDR2 FNYEAQ. CDR3 coding DNA: TGTGCCAGCAGCTTAGAGTATGGCGGTCAGCCCCAGCATTTT. Residues: CASSLEYGGQPQHF.